This T cell receptor beta chain was documented in a study of T cells in Graves' hyperthyroidism and ophthalmopathy. Study-wide results and limits: Expanded thyroid clonotypes (above 0.001) were mostly also found in blood.

Active moderate-to-severe ophthalmopathy, Clinical Activity Score at least 3, NOSPECS at least 4, under 3 months' duration. Orbital computed tomography and thyroid ultrasound, together with serum TRAb and thyroxine and clinical symptoms, were used for diagnoses. Using over 8.5 ml of fresh peripheral blood, PBMCs were prepared. A word on this clonotype: Its antigen is as yet unknown.

CDR3 length equals 17 residues. Germline V gene sequence: CDR1 SGHRS, CDR2 YFSETQ. Amplified TCR beta CDR3 regions derived from RNA transcripts. The HTBI primer set drove a first-round RT-PCR of the TCR CDR3. MiXCR, applied by TCRdb to the multiplex PCR reads, yields one record per CDR3 protein. The table includes some 650,000 distinct CDR3 sequences, about a sixth detected once. This sequence originates from a woman between 35 and 50 years old with Graves' ophthalmopathy. The sample taken for sequencing was blood. J is TRBJ2-5 and V is TRBV5-1; tentatively, D is TRBD1 (5 bases). The CDR3 coding sequence is TGCGTACTGAGTAATAGTGGGGCATCCATCAAGGAAGAGACCCAGTACTTC. Translated: CVLSNSGASIKEETQYF. The full variable domain, rest sourced from reference TRBV5-1 and TRBJ2-5, is KAGVTQTPRYLIKTRGQQVTLSCSPISGHRSVSWYQQTPGQGLQFLFEYFSETQRNKGNFPGRFSGRQFSNSRSEMNVSTLELGDSALYLCVLSNSGASIKEETQYFGPGTRLLVL.